This TCR beta chain is from a study of cytomegalovirus exposure and HLA in healthy donors. Across the study: Across around 400 genotyped donors, more than 75% landed in the Caucasian-associated ancestry cluster.

The germline V gene encodes CDR1 GTSNPN and CDR2 SVGIG (reference sequence). The CDR3 is made up of 16 amino acids. Trimming shortened V by 0 bases and J by 0 bases, and 12 bases separated the two germline ends. In the PCR, 60 Vbeta and 13 Jbeta primers were used. TCRdb keeps only in-frame clones here, not all; method: immunoSEQ multiplex PCR. In the table there are roughly 160,000 clones, roughly 89% of which are singletons. Study results and caveats: Presence/absence analyses assumed roughly uniform sequencing depth across donors.

Details on this clone: The antigen remains unidentified.

Sequences were obtained from PBMCs. This receptor was taken from a woman aged 30 to 39 in good health and CMV-seronegative. The chain uses TRBV30 and TRBJ1-3; possible D gene TRBD1, 6 bases. CDR3 protein: CAWSVVTGASGNTIYF. In nucleotides, the CDR3 is TGTGCCTGGAGTGTAGTGACAGGCGCCTCTGGAAACACCATATATTTT.